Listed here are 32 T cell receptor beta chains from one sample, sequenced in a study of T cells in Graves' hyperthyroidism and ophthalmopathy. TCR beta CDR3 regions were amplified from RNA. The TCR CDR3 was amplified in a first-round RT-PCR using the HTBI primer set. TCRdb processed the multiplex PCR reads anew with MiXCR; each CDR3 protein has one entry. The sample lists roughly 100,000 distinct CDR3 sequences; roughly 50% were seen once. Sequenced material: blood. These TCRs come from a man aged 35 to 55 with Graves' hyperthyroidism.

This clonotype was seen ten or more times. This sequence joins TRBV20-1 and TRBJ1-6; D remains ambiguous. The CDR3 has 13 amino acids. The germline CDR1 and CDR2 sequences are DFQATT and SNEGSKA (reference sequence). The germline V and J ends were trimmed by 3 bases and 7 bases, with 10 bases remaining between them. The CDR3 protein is CSASEGGNSPLHF. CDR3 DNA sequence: TGCAGTGCTAGCGAGGGAGGGAATTCACCCCTCCACTTT.

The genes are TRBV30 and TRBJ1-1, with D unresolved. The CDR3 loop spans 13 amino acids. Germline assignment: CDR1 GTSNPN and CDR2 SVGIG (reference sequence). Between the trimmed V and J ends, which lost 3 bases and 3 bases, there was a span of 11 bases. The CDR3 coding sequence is TGTGCCTGGAGCGAGGACGCATACACTGAAGCTTTCTTT. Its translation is CAWSEDAYTEAFF.

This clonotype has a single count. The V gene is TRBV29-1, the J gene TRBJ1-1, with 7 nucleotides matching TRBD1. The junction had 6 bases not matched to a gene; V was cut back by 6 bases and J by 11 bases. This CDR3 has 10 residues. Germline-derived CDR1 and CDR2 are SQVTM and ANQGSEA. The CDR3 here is CSVRTGSAFF. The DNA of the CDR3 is TGCAGCGTCAGGACAGGAAGTGCTTTCTTT.

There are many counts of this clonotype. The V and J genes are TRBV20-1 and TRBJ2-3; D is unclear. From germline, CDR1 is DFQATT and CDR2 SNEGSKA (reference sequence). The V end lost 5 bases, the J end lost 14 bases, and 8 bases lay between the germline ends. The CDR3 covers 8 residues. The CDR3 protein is CSASRRYF. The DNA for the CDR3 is TGCAGTGCTTCTCGGCGGTATTTT.

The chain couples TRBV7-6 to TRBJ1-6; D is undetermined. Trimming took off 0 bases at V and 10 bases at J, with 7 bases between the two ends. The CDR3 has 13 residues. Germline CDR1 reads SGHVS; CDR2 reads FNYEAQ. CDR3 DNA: TGTGCCAGCAGCTTAGCGGCGGGGTCACCCCTCCACTTT. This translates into CASSLAAGSPLHF.

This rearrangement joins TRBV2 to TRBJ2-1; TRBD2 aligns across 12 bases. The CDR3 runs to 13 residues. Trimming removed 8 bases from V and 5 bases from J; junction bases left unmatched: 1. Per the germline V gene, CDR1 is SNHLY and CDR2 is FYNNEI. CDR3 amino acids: CASGLAGNNEQFF. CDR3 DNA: TGTGCCAGCGGACTAGCGGGGAACAATGAGCAGTTCTTC.

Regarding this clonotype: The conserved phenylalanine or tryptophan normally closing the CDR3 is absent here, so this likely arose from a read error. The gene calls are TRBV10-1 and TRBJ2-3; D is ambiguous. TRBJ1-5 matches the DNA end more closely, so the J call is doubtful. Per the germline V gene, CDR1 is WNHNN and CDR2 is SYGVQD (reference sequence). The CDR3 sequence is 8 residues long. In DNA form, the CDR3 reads TGCGCCAGCAGGGGACAGCATTAT. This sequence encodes CASRGQHY.

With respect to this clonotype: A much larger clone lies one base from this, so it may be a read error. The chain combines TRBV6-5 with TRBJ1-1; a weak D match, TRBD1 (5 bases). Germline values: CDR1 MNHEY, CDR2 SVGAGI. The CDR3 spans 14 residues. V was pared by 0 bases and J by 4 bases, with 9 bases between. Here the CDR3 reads CASSYSRGSTEAFF. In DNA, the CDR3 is TGTGCCAGCAGTTACTCGCGGGGGAGCACTGAAGCTTTCTTT.

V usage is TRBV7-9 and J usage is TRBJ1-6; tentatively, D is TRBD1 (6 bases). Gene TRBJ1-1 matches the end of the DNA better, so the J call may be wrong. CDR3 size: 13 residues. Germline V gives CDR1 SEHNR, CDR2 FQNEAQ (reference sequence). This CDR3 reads CASSSRQATEAFF. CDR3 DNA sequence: TGTGCCAGCAGCTCCCGACAGGCCACGGAAGCTTTCTTT.

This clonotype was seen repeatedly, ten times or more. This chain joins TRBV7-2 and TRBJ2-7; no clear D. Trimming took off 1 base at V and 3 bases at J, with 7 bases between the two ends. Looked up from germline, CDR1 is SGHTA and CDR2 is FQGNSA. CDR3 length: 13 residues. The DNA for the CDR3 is TGTGCCAGCAGCTTAGAAGCCATCTACGAGCAGTACTTC. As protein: CASSLEAIYEQYF.

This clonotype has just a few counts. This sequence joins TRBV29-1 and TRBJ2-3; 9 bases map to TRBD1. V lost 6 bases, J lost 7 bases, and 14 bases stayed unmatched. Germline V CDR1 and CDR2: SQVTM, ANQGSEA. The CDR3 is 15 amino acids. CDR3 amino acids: CSVETGTGFINTQYF. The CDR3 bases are TGCAGCGTGGAAACCGGGACAGGGTTTATCAATACGCAGTATTTT.

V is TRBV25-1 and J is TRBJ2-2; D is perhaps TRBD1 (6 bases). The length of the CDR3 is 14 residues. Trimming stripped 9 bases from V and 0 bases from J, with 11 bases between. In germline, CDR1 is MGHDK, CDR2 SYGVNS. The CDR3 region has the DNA TGTGCCAGTAGTCGACAGGCGAACACCGGGGAGCTGTTTTTT. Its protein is CASSRQANTGELFF.

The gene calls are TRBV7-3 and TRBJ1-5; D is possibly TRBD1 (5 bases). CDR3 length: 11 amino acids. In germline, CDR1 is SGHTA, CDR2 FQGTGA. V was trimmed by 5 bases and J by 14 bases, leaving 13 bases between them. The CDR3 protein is CASSGAEEKHF. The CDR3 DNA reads TGTGCCAGCAGCGGGGCAGAGGAGAAGCATTTT.

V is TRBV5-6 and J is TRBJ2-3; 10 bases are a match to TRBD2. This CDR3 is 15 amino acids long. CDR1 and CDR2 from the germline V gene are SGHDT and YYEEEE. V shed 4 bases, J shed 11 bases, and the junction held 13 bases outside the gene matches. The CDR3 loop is CASSPWASGGAGQYF. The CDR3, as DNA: TGTGCCAGCAGCCCGTGGGCCAGCGGGGGGGCCGGGCAGTATTTT.

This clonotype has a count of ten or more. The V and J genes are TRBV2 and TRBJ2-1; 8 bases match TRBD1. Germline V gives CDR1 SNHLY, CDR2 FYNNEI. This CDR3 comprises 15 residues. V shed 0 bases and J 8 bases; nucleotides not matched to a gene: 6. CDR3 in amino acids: CASSEALGRGHEQFF. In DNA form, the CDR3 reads TGTGCCAGCAGTGAAGCGTTAGGCAGGGGGCATGAGCAGTTCTTC.

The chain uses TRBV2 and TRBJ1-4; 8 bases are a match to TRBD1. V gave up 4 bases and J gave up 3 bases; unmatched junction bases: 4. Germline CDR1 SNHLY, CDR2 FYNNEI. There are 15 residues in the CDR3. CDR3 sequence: CASSGVTGANEKLFF. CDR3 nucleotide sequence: TGTGCCAGCAGTGGAGTGACAGGGGCTAATGAAAAACTGTTTTTT.

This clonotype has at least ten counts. The CDR3 DNA reads as TGTGCCAGCAGTCCCAGTGGACGAAATGAGCAGTTCTTC. This sequence encodes CASSPSGRNEQFF. The chain is built from TRBV27 and TRBJ2-1, with D unresolved. CDR1 is MNHEY, CDR2 SMNVEV, per germline (reference sequence). The V end lost 5 bases, the J end lost 7 bases, and 12 bases lay between the germline ends. The CDR3 consists of 13 residues.

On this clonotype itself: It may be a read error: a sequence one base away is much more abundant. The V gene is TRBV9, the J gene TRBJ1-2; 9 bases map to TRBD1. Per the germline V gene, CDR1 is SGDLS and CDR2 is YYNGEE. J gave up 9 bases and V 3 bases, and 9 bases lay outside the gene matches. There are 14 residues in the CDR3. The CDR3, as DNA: TGTGCCAGCAGCGGGACGGGACAGGGTAGGAGCTACACCTTC. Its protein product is CASSGTGQGRSYTF.

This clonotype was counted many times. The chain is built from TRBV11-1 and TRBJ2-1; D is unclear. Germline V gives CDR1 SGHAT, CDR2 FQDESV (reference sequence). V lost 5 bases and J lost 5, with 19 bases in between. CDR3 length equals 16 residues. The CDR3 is CASSDFRPATDNEQFF. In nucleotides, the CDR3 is TGTGCCAGCAGCGACTTCCGACCAGCGACGGACAATGAGCAGTTCTTC.

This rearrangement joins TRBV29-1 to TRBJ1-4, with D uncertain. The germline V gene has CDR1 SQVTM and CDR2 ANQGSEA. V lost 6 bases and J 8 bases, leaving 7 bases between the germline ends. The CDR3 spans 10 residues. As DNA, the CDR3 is TGCAGCGTGTCGGGAGAAAAACTGTTTTTT. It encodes CSVSGEKLFF.

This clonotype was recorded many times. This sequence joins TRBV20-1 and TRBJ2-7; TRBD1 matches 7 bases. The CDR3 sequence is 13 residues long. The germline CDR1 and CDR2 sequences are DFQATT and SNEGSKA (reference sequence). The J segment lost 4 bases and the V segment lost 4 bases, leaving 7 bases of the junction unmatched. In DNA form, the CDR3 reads TGCAGTGCTACCGACAGGGTGGGGTACGAGCAGTACTTC. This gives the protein CSATDRVGYEQYF.

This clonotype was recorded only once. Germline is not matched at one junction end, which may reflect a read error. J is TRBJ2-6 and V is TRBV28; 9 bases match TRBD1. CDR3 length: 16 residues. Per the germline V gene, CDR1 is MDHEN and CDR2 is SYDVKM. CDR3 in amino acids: CASRPGQGSGANALTF. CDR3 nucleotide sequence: TGTGCCAGCAGGCCGGGACAGGGCTCCGGGGCCAACGCCCTGACTTTC.

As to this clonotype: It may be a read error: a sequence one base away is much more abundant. The CDR3 spells CARSPQTGDTRYF. The CDR3 DNA is TGCGCCAGAAGCCCCCAGACGGGAGATACGCGGTATTTT. This chain connects TRBV5-1 to TRBJ2-3, with D possibly being TRBD2 (6 bases). This CDR3 comprises 13 residues. Germline CDR1 is SGHRS and CDR2 is YFSETQ. Drawing the rest from reference TRBV5-1 and TRBJ2-3, the complete variable domain is KAGVTQTPRYLIKTRGQQVTLSCSPISGHRSVSWYQQTPGQGLQFLFEYFSETQRNKGNFPGRFSGRQFSNSRSEMNVSTLELGDSALYLCARSPQTGDTRYFGPGTRLTVL.

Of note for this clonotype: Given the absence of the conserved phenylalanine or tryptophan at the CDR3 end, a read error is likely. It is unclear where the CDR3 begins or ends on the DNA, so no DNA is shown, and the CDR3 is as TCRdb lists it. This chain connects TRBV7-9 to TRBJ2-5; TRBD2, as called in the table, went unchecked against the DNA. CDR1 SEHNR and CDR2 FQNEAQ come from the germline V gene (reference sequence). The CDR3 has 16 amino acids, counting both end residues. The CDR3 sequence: CASSLVAGNYGYTFGS.

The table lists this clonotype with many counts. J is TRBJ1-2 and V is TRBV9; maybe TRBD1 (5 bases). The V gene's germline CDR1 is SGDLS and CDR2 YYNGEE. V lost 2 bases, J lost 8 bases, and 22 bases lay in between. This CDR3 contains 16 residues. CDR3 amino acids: CASSVSLHMEGRGYTF. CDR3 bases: TGTGCCAGCAGCGTGTCGCTACATATGGAGGGGAGAGGCTACACCTTC.

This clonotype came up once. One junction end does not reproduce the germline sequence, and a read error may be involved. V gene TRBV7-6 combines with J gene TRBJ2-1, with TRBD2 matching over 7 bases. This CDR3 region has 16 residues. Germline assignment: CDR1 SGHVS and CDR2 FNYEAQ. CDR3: CASSLSSGIAYSGQLF. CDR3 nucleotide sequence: TGTGCCAGCAGCTTGTCGAGCGGGATAGCCTACAGTGGGCAGCTCTTC. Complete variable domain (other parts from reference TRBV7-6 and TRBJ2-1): GAGVSQSPRYKVTKRGQDVALRCDPISGHVSLYWYRQALGQGPEFLTYFNYEAQQDKSGLPNDRFSAERPEGSISTLTIQRTEQRDSAMYRCASSLSSGIAYSGQLFGPGTRLTVL.

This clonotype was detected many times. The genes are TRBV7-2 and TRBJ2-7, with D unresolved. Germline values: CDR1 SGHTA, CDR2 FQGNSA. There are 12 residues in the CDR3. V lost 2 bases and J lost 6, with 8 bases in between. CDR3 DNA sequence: TGTGCCAGCAGCTTACAGAACGGCGAGCAGTACTTC. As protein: CASSLQNGEQYF. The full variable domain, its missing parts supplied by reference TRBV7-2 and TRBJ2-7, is GAGVSQSPSNKVTEKGKDVELRCDPISGHTALYWYRQSLGQGLEFLIYFQGNSAPDKSGLPSDRFSAERTGGSVSTLTIQRTQQEDSAVYLCASSLQNGEQYFGPGTRLTVT.

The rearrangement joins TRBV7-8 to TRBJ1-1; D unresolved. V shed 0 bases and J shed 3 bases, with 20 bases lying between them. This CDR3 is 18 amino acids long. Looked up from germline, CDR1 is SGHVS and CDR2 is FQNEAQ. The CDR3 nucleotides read TGTGCCAGCAGCTTAGCGGCCGTTGTGCAAAATCGCTACACTGAAGCTTTCTTT. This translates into CASSLAAVVQNRYTEAFF.

CDR3 protein: CASQGLVGKLFF. The CDR3 nucleotides read TGTGCCTCCCAGGGGTTGGTGGGAAAACTGTTTTTT. This sequence joins TRBV2 and TRBJ1-4, with D maybe TRBD1 (6 bases). The CDR3 covers 12 residues. Trimming removed 11 bases at V and 10 bases at J, with 17 bases between. Germline lookup yields CDR1 SNHLY and CDR2 FYNNEI.

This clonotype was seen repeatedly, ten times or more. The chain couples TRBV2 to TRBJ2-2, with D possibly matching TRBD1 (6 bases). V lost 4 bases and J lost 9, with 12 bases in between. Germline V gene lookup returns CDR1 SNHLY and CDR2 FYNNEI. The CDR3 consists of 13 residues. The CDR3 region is CASSVQGLRELFF. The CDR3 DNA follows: TGTGCCAGCAGTGTCCAGGGGCTAAGGGAGCTGTTTTTT.

In DNA form, the CDR3 reads TGTGCCACCAGCAGAGATCGGAGCTCTGGGGACCACAATGAGCAGTTCTTC. It encodes CATSRDRSSGDHNEQFF. The rearrangement links TRBV15 to TRBJ2-1, with D tentatively TRBD1 or TRBD2 (5 bases each). The CDR3 is 17 residues long. Germline loops: CDR1 LNHNV, CDR2 YYDKDF (reference sequence). V lost 0 bases, J lost 5 bases, and 17 bases lay in between.

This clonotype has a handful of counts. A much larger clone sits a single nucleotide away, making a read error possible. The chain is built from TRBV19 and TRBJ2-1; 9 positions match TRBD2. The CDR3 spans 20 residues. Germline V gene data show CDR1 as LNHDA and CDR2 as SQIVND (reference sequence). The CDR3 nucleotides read TGTGCCAGTAGCAATTTATGGGGCGGGGGGGATCCTATCTCCTACAATGGGCAGTTCTTC. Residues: CASSNLWGGGDPISYNGQFF.